A single sample is the source of the 3 T cell receptor beta chains below, sequenced in a study of cytomegalovirus exposure and HLA in healthy donors. Libraries were prepared by immunoSEQ multiplex PCR; TCRdb keeps only in-frame clonotypes and omits some of them. The table records roughly 120,000 clones, over 90% of them present only once. The sequencing input was PBMCs. The receptors originated from a woman between 18 and 29 years old in good health and CMV-seronegative.

The chain employs TRBV20-1 and TRBJ2-5; 7 bases are a match to TRBD2. This CDR3 has 11 residues. The V segment lost 1 base and the J segment 7 bases; nucleotides outside the gene matches: 0. From germline, CDR1 is DFQATT and CDR2 SNEGSKA (reference sequence). The CDR3 reads CSARAGGTQYF. In DNA, the CDR3 is TGCAGTGCTAGAGCGGGGGGGACCCAGTACTTC.

V is TRBV11-2 and J is TRBJ1-1, with 9 bases lining up with TRBD1. Germline V CDR1 and CDR2: SGHAT, FQNNGV. The V segment lost 6 bases and the J segment 4 bases; nucleotides outside the gene matches: 9. This CDR3 is built from 15 residues. The chain's CDR3 is CASRTGQGRSTEAFF. In nucleotides, the CDR3 is TGTGCCAGCAGGACAGGACAGGGGAGGTCCACTGAAGCTTTCTTT.

The chain carries TRBV5-4 and TRBJ1-2; TRBD1 matches 7 bases. The V segment lost 1 base and the J segment 8 bases; nucleotides outside the gene matches: 8. Germline lookup yields CDR1 SGHNT and CDR2 YYREEE (reference sequence). This CDR3 contains 14 residues. CDR3 region: CASSLRGGEGGYTF. CDR3 DNA sequence: TGTGCCAGCAGCTTGCGAGGGGGCGAAGGCGGCTACACCTTC.